These T cell receptor beta chains were read from a single sample in a study of response to subunit inactivated influenza vaccine. TCRdb called the RT-PCR reads again in MiXCR, with one record for every CDR3 protein. The table records approximately 480,000 distinct CDR3 sequences, 11% of them present only once. The sequenced sample was PBMCs from blood, obtained around seven weeks after vaccination. These TCRs come from a man over 45 who received an inactivated influenza vaccine. Both conserved end residues are part of each CDR3. The D gene is left open where the match is weak. Rows may omit the clone size; those that give it use once, few, many or a size class.

j_gene: TRBJ2-5
v_gene: TRBV15
abundance: NA
d_gene: NA
CDR3nt: TGTGCCACCAGCAGGAACCCGGGACAACCTGGTTTCGAGACCCAGTACTTC
CDR3aa: CATSRNPGQPGFETQYF

j_gene: TRBJ1-3
v_gene: TRBV4-2
abundance: few
d_gene: NA
CDR3nt: TGTGCCAGCAGTCACCAAGCCCTGGGTGGAAACACCATATATTTT
CDR3aa: CASSHQALGGNTIYF

j_gene: TRBJ2-7
v_gene: TRBV5-5
abundance: NA
d_gene: NA
CDR3nt: TGTGCCAGCAGCTGGAGGGAGTACGAGCAGTACTTC
CDR3aa: CASSWREYEQYF

j_gene: TRBJ2-4
v_gene: TRBV11-2
abundance: few
d_gene: TRBD2
CDR3nt: TGTGCCAGCAGCTTAGTAGCGGGAATAGCCAAAAACATTCAGTACTTC
CDR3aa: CASSLVAGIAKNIQYF

j_gene: TRBJ1-4
v_gene: TRBV20-1
abundance: many
d_gene: TRBD1
CDR3nt: TGCAGTGCTTCCGGGACAGGGGATGAAAAACTGTTTTTT
CDR3aa: CSASGTGDEKLFF

j_gene: TRBJ2-7
v_gene: TRBV11-1
abundance: few
d_gene: NA
CDR3nt: TGTGCCAGCAGCTATCTAGCCCCCCGGAGCGGCAGGCCAATTACCTACGAGCAGTACTTC
CDR3aa: CASSYLAPRSGRPITYEQYF

j_gene: TRBJ2-1
v_gene: TRBV25-1
abundance: NA
d_gene: NA
CDR3nt: TGTGCCAGCAGCTCAGGGGTACACAATGAGCAGTTCTTC
CDR3aa: CASSSGVHNEQFF

j_gene: TRBJ2-3
v_gene: TRBV10-3
abundance: many
d_gene: TRBD2
CDR3nt: TGTGCCATCAGTGAGCCTCGGGCGGGGGGATCGCAGTATTTT
CDR3aa: CAISEPRAGGSQYF

j_gene: TRBJ2-7
v_gene: TRBV20-1
abundance: many
d_gene: NA
CDR3nt: TGCAGTGCTAGCCGCAGTCGCCTTTACGAGCAGTACTTC
CDR3aa: CSASRSRLYEQYF

j_gene: TRBJ2-1
v_gene: TRBV20-1
abundance: few
d_gene: TRBD2
CDR3nt: TGCAGTGCTAGCGGGATCAGCGGGGGAGACAATGAGCAGTTCTTC
CDR3aa: CSASGISGGDNEQFF

j_gene: TRBJ1-3
v_gene: TRBV28
abundance: few
d_gene: TRBD1
CDR3nt: TGTGCCAGCAAGGGACAGGGAAATCCTCTCGGAAACACCATATATTTT
CDR3aa: CASKGQGNPLGNTIYF

j_gene: TRBJ2-2
v_gene: TRBV11-2
abundance: NA
d_gene: NA
CDR3nt: TGTGCCAGCAGTTCCTATGGGGGGGCCGGCGGGGAGCTGTTTTTT
CDR3aa: CASSSYGGAGGELFF

j_gene: TRBJ1-1
v_gene: TRBV4-1
abundance: NA
d_gene: NA
CDR3nt: TGCGCCAGCAGACAAGGGGGATTTGGCACTGAAGCTTTCTTT
CDR3aa: CASRQGGFGTEAFF

j_gene: TRBJ1-5
v_gene: TRBV10-3
abundance: NA
d_gene: NA
CDR3nt: TGTGCCATCAGTGAGCAGCTTTTTCAGCCCCAGCATTTT
CDR3aa: CAISEQLFQPQHF

j_gene: TRBJ2-7
v_gene: TRBV4-2
abundance: few
d_gene: TRBD2
CDR3nt: TGTGCCAGCAGCCGCATCGGGACTAGCAACGAGCAGTACTTC
CDR3aa: CASSRIGTSNEQYF

j_gene: TRBJ1-1
v_gene: TRBV20-1
abundance: few
d_gene: NA
CDR3nt: TGCAGTGCTAGAGTTAGGCTTTTGAACACTGAAGCTTTCTTT
CDR3aa: CSARVRLLNTEAFF

j_gene: TRBJ2-3
v_gene: TRBV16
abundance: many
d_gene: NA
CDR3nt: TGTGCCAGCAGCCGTACAGGGCTAGATACGCAGTATTTT
CDR3aa: CASSRTGLDTQYF

j_gene: TRBJ2-3
v_gene: TRBV6-5
abundance: NA
d_gene: NA
CDR3nt: TGTGCCAGCAGTTACGGACTACTCCGCACAGATACGCAGTATTTT
CDR3aa: CASSYGLLRTDTQYF

j_gene: TRBJ1-4
v_gene: TRBV15
abundance: NA
d_gene: NA
CDR3nt: TGTGCCACCAGCAAGACAGACTTTAATGAAAAACTGTTTTTT
CDR3aa: CATSKTDFNEKLFF

j_gene: TRBJ2-3
v_gene: TRBV10-3
abundance: NA
d_gene: NA
CDR3nt: TGTGCCATCAGGAATCAGGGGTCGCAGGCAGATACGCAGTATTTT
CDR3aa: CAIRNQGSQADTQYF

j_gene: TRBJ1-2
v_gene: TRBV20-1
abundance: few
d_gene: NA
CDR3nt: TGCAGTGCTAGAGATCACAGAAACTATGGCTACACCTTC
CDR3aa: CSARDHRNYGYTF

j_gene: TRBJ2-2
v_gene: TRBV6-2/TRBV6-3
abundance: many
d_gene: NA
CDR3nt: TGTGCCAGCAGTTACATTAGGGTGGGGGAGCTGTTTTTT
CDR3aa: CASSYIRVGELFF

j_gene: TRBJ2-7
v_gene: TRBV4-2
abundance: few
d_gene: TRBD2
CDR3nt: TGTGCCAGCAGCCCCTGGACTAGCGGGAACTACGAGCAGTACTTC
CDR3aa: CASSPWTSGNYEQYF

j_gene: TRBJ1-1
v_gene: TRBV12-3/TRBV12-4
abundance: few
d_gene: NA
CDR3nt: TGTGCCAGCAGTCACTCCCTGAACACTGAAGCTTTCTTT
CDR3aa: CASSHSLNTEAFF

j_gene: TRBJ2-2
v_gene: TRBV28
abundance: many
d_gene: TRBD1
CDR3nt: TGTGCCAGCAGTACCCTGTCCGGGACAGGGACAAGATCTCCCGGGGAGCTGTTTTTT
CDR3aa: CASSTLSGTGTRSPGELFF

j_gene: TRBJ2-5
v_gene: TRBV29-1
abundance: NA
d_gene: TRBD2
CDR3nt: TGCAGCGCTCCGCCGGGACTAGCGGGTGAGACCCAGTACTTC
CDR3aa: CSAPPGLAGETQYF

j_gene: TRBJ2-3
v_gene: TRBV4-1
abundance: NA
d_gene: NA
CDR3nt: TGCGCCAGCAGCCAAGGCGTGGTGAGCACAGATACGCAGTATTTT
CDR3aa: CASSQGVVSTDTQYF

j_gene: TRBJ2-7
v_gene: TRBV6-1
abundance: few
d_gene: TRBD1
CDR3nt: TGTGCCAGCAGTGCCCTTAGACAGGGGGCCTACGAGCAGTACTTC
CDR3aa: CASSALRQGAYEQYF

j_gene: TRBJ1-3
v_gene: TRBV29-1
abundance: NA
d_gene: NA
CDR3nt: TGCAGCGTCGCCTGGACAGCCGGAAACACCATATATTTT
CDR3aa: CSVAWTAGNTIYF

j_gene: TRBJ2-5
v_gene: TRBV20-1
abundance: few
d_gene: TRBD1
CDR3nt: TGCAGTGCCAGTCCACCCGGGACAGGGGGCCGGGAGACCCAGTACTTC
CDR3aa: CSASPPGTGGRETQYF

j_gene: TRBJ2-2
v_gene: TRBV24-1
abundance: few
d_gene: NA
CDR3nt: TGTGCCACCCAACGGGAGTCGAACACCGGGGAGCTGTTTTTT
CDR3aa: CATQRESNTGELFF

j_gene: TRBJ2-4
v_gene: TRBV20-1
abundance: NA
d_gene: TRBD2
CDR3nt: TGCAGTGCTAGATCAGACGCGGGAGGTATTCAGTACTTC
CDR3aa: CSARSDAGGIQYF

j_gene: TRBJ2-1
v_gene: TRBV5-1
abundance: NA
d_gene: NA
CDR3nt: TGCGCCAGCAGCTTGGTTCTTGGGCCCTACAATGAGCAGTTCTTC
CDR3aa: CASSLVLGPYNEQFF

j_gene: TRBJ2-1
v_gene: TRBV11-2
abundance: many
d_gene: NA
CDR3nt: TGTGCCAGCAGCTTTGGCCTCAATGAGCAGTTCTTC
CDR3aa: CASSFGLNEQFF

j_gene: TRBJ2-3
v_gene: TRBV20-1
abundance: few
d_gene: NA
CDR3nt: TGCAGTGCTAGAGATATACGGGAAGAAGATACGCAGTATTTT
CDR3aa: CSARDIREEDTQYF

j_gene: TRBJ2-1
v_gene: TRBV7-9
abundance: few
d_gene: NA
CDR3nt: TGTGCCAGCAGCCCGCGCCGTCTGGGCTCCTACAATGAGCAGTTCTTC
CDR3aa: CASSPRRLGSYNEQFF

j_gene: TRBJ2-7
v_gene: TRBV2
abundance: few
d_gene: TRBD2
CDR3nt: TGTGCCAGCAGATTTAGCGGGAGCTACGAGCAGTACTTC
CDR3aa: CASRFSGSYEQYF